The clone carrying this T cell receptor (beta chain) occurred once. No antigen is known for it. V shed 7 bases and J shed 8 bases, with 20 bases lying between them. The CDR3 covers 14 residues. Looked up from germline, CDR1 is MDHEN and CDR2 is SYDVKM. These data are taken from a study of molecular identifiers for immune sequencing clone quantification. TCR libraries were built in bulk with a published protocol and specific TCR primers. Using its own MiXCR run on the PCR reads, TCRdb lists one record per CDR3 protein. In the table there are around 480,000 distinct CDR3 sequences, around 23% of which are singletons. Isolation of naive CD8 T cells was achieved by sorting on a CD8+CD4-CCR7+CD45RA+ phenotype. Findings of the study overall: Clones of above 20 RNA copies carried over 98% of effector molecules; in naive cells they carried under 1%.

J is TRBJ1-1 and V is TRBV28; no definite D call. The receptor was isolated from a human donor in good health. Some libraries in this study had Jurkat cell RNA spiked in. The sequencing sample was made of naive CD8+ T cells from blood, with Jurkat cell RNA spiked in. Stated subset: FACS-sorted CD8+CD4-CCR7+CD45RA+ naive T cells. CDR3 in DNA: TGTGCCAGCATCTTTCTGGCCGCCTTGGGAGAAGCTTTCTTT. It translates to CASIFLAALGEAFF.